This TCR beta chain was captured in a study of PD-L1 blockade in urothelial cancer. Study-wide context: Atezolizumab therapy began for patients in about 2014, dosed at 1,200 mg intravenously every 3 weeks. Analyses used blood from 3 weeks (second dose) and 6 weeks after treatment start.

The time point is: pretreatment peripheral blood. Assay: immunoSEQ multiplex PCR; the TCRdb copy retains only in-frame clones and omits some. The sample includes 45,000 or so clones, about 81% seen only once; the top ten take more than 1.5%. The receptor comes from a man over 45 with urothelial cancer. The sample in question was PBMCs, obtained around atezolizumab (anti-PD-L1) treatment.

CDR3 nucleotide sequence: TGTGCCAGCAGTGATTCAGGCGGGCGGCAGCCCCAGCATTTT. Translation: CASSDSGGRQPQHF. The chain links TRBV6-1 to TRBJ1-5; no firm D call. The V gene's germline CDR1 is MNHNS and CDR2 SASEGT. The CDR3 has 14 amino acids. The V end was cut by 3 bases, the J end by 7 bases, with 13 bases between.